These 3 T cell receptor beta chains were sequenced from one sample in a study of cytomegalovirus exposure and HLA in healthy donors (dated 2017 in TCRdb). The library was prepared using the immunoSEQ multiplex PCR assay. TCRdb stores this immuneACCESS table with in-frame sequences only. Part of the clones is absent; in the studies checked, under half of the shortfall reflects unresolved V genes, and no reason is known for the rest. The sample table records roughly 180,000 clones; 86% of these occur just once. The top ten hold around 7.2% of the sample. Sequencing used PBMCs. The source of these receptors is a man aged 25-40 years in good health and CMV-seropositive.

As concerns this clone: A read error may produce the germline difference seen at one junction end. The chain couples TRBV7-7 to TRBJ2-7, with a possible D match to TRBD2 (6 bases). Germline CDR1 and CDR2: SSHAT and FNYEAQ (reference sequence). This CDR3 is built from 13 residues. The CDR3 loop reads CASSLLDGGEQYF. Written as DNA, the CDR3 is TGTGCTAGCAGCTTACTGGACGGGGGCGAGCAGTACTTC. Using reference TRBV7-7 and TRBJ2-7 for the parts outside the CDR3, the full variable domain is GAGVSQSPRYKVTKRGQDVTLRCDPISSHATLYWYQQALGQGPEFLTYFNYEAQPDKSGLPSDRFSAERPEGSISTLTIQRTEQRDSAMYRCASSLLDGGEQYFGPGTRLTVT.

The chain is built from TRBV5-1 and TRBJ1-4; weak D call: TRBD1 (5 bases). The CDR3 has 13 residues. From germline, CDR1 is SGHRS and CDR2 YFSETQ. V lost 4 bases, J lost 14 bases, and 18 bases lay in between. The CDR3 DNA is TGCGCCAGCAGCGCTGGTGGGGCAGCGAGGCTGTTTTTT. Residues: CASSAGGAARLFF.

The CDR3 sequence: CATHYGTGADTQYF. The CDR3 DNA reads TGTGCCACCCACTACGGGACAGGAGCAGATACGCAGTATTTT. The V and J genes are TRBV27 and TRBJ2-3; 8 bases fit TRBD1. The CDR3 covers 14 residues. The germline CDR1 and CDR2 sequences are MNHEY and SMNVEV (reference sequence). The J segment lost 4 bases and the V segment lost 10 bases, leaving 10 bases of the junction unmatched.